The 23 T cell receptor beta chains presented below share a single source sample, sequenced in a study of blood T cell repertoires in COVID-19. This table comes from immunoSEQ multiplex PCR, and its TCRdb copy is limited to in-frame clones, with some not included. This sample has 150,000 to 200,000 clones; approximately 88% occur once, and the top ten carry 10% to 15%. The sequencing sample was made of PBMCs or T cells enriched from blood (not recorded which). The receptor source for this set is a woman aged 55-69 years who had recovered from COVID-19.

A note on this clone: Distinct nucleotide sequences in the sample also encode this CDR3. The chain employs TRBV5-1 and TRBJ1-1; D gene ambiguous. This CDR3 has 14 residues. V lost 0 bases and J lost 0, with 6 bases in between. The germline V gene encodes CDR1 SGHRS and CDR2 YFSETQ. DNA of the CDR3: TGCGCCAGCAGCTTGGACGGTATGAACACTGAAGCTTTCTTT. Protein product: CASSLDGMNTEAFF.

The V call is TRBV2, the J call TRBJ1-3, with 9 nucleotides matching TRBD1. V shed 6 bases, J shed 4 bases, and the junction held 10 bases outside the gene matches. The CDR3 has 16 amino acids. Germline-derived CDR1 and CDR2 are SNHLY and FYNNEI. Written as DNA, the CDR3 is TGTGCCAGCAGGATACAGGGGGCGGTGTTCGGAAACACCATATATTTT. This translates into CASRIQGAVFGNTIYF.

The chain recombines TRBV18 with TRBJ2-7; 7 bases map to TRBD1. The CDR3 extends over 14 amino acids. From germline, CDR1 is KGHSH and CDR2 LQKENI. The ends lost 8 bases at V and 4 bases at J; junction bases unmatched: 11. This CDR3 reads CASARQGKGYEQYF. CDR3 DNA: TGTGCCAGCGCCCGACAGGGTAAGGGGTACGAGCAGTACTTC.

For the CDR3, the DNA is TGCGCCAGCAGTGAGTCCTCAACAGGGGTTACTGAAGCTTTCTTT. Its protein product is CASSESSTGVTEAFF. This sequence joins TRBV10-1 and TRBJ1-1; 7 bases map to TRBD1. Germline assignment: CDR1 WNHNN and CDR2 SYGVQD (reference sequence). The CDR3 loop spans 15 amino acids. After removal of 0 bases from V and 5 bases from J, the junction contained 6 bases not matched to a gene.

The chain is built from TRBV5-6 and TRBJ2-4, with 10 nucleotides matching TRBD1. The CDR3 is 14 amino acids. The trim removed 4 bases at V and 7 bases at J, leaving 5 bases unmatched. Looked up from germline, CDR1 is SGHDT and CDR2 is YYEEEE. CDR3 sequence reads: CASSPRTGGNIQYF. The CDR3 DNA follows: TGTGCCAGCAGCCCTCGGACAGGGGGGAACATTCAGTACTTC.

This clone was detected once. The chain recombines TRBV2 with TRBJ2-3; a weak D match, TRBD1 (6 bases). This CDR3 has 14 amino acids. The V and J ends lost 6 bases and 2 bases respectively, with 12 bases between them. In germline, CDR1 is SNHLY, CDR2 FYNNEI. This CDR3 is CASRLGQTTDTQYF. CDR3 sequence (DNA): TGTGCCAGCAGACTCGGACAGACCACAGATACGCAGTATTTT.

The chain recombines TRBV27 with TRBJ2-5; D is ambiguous. CDR1 and CDR2 (germline): MNHEY, SMNVEV (reference sequence). The germline V and J ends were trimmed by 2 bases and 2 bases, with 6 bases remaining between them. The CDR3 is made up of 13 amino acids. DNA of the CDR3: TGTGCCAGCAGTTTAGCGGTGCAAGAGACCCAGTACTTC. It yields the protein CASSLAVQETQYF.

This sequence joins TRBV18 and TRBJ2-7; 9 nucleotides line up with TRBD1. Germline lookup yields CDR1 KGHSH and CDR2 LQKENI. This CDR3 is built from 14 residues. With 4 bases clipped from V and 3 bases from J, the junction kept 4 bases outside the gene matches. The CDR3 region is CASSLTGGGYEQYF. CDR3 nucleotides: TGTGCCAGCTCACTAACAGGGGGCGGCTACGAGCAGTACTTC.

The genes are TRBV28 and TRBJ1-1, with TRBD1 identical over 7 bases. The length of the CDR3 is 12 residues. The germline V gene encodes CDR1 MDHEN and CDR2 SYDVKM. V shed 7 bases, J shed 5 bases, and the junction held 4 bases outside the gene matches. The DNA for the CDR3 is TGTGCCAGCAAAGGGGGCGTAACTGAAGCTTTCTTT. It is translated as CASKGGVTEAFF. Together with reference TRBV28 and TRBJ1-1, the CDR3 gives the full variable domain: DVKVTQSSRYLVKRTGEKVFLECVQDMDHENMFWYRQDPGLGLRLIYFSYDVKMKEKGDIPEGYSVSREKKERFSLILESASTNQTSMYLCASKGGVTEAFFGQGTRLTVV.

The chain carries TRBV4-2 and TRBJ2-1; maybe TRBD1 (6 bases). V lost 4 bases and J lost 10, with 17 bases in between. This CDR3 spans 14 amino acids. Per the germline V gene, CDR1 is LGHNA and CDR2 is YNFKEQ. In nucleotides, the CDR3 is TGTGCCAGCAGCCCGAGAACAGGGTTGGAGGAGCAGTTCTTC. Amino acid sequence: CASSPRTGLEEQFF.

The chain joins TRBV6-5 to TRBJ1-1, with 7 nucleotides matching TRBD1. This CDR3 has 13 residues. V gave up 6 bases and J gave up 11 bases; unmatched junction bases: 12. Germline V CDR1 and CDR2: MNHEY, SVGAGI. The CDR3 DNA follows: TGTGCCAGCAGAGCGGACAGGAACCTTTTGGCTTTCTTT. Translation: CASRADRNLLAFF.

In this sample, this clone turned up once. This rearrangement joins TRBV10-3 to TRBJ2-1; 11 nucleotides align to TRBD1. In germline, CDR1 is ENHRY, CDR2 SYGVKD. Trimming cost V 4 bases and J 3 bases; bases outside gene matches: 5. The CDR3 is 16 residues long. As DNA, the CDR3 is TGTGCCATCAGTGGCACCGGGACAGGGGGCTACAATGAGCAGTTCTTC. This encodes CAISGTGTGGYNEQFF.

In this sample, this clone turned up a few times. The gene calls are TRBV5-4 and TRBJ1-5; 9 nucleotides line up with TRBD1. Germline lookup yields CDR1 SGHNT and CDR2 YYREEE (reference sequence). This CDR3 comprises 14 residues. Unmatched junction bases numbered 1, after V lost 4 bases and J lost 2 bases. Here the CDR3 DNA reads TGTGCCAGCAGCACAGGGGGCGGCAATCAGCCCCAGCATTTT. This encodes CASSTGGGNQPQHF.

CDR3 DNA sequence: TGTGCCAGCAGGGGGACAGGGGGCACAGATACGCAGTATTTT. Its protein product is CASRGTGGTDTQYF. The chain uses TRBV6-5 and TRBJ2-3; 10 nucleotides match TRBD1. This CDR3 spans 14 amino acids. The junction had 1 base not matched to a gene; V was cut back by 6 bases and J by 1 base. Per germline, CDR1 MNHEY and CDR2 SVGAGI.

J is TRBJ2-5 and V is TRBV18; 8 bases are shared with TRBD2. CDR1 and CDR2 (germline): KGHSH, LQKENI. The CDR3 length is 13 residues. J gave up 5 bases and V 3 bases, and 2 bases lay outside the gene matches. The CDR3 DNA is TGTGCCAGCTCACCCCGCGGGGGGGAGACCCAGTACTTC. Translation: CASSPRGGETQYF.

This clone has a single count. V gene TRBV3-1 (or the pseudogene TRBV3-2) combines with J gene TRBJ2-2, with TRBD1 matching 9 bases. The germline gives CDR1 LGHDT, CDR2 YNNKEL (reference sequence). This CDR3 is 15 amino acids long. V lost 1 base and J lost 8; bases outside the gene matches: 5. CDR3 DNA: TGTGCCAGCAGCCAAGGACAGGGGGTTGGGGGGGAGCTGTTTTTT. Protein sequence: CASSQGQGVGGELFF.

This chain links TRBV7-8 with TRBJ2-1; TRBD2 is a possible D gene (5 bases). Trimming took 5 bases from V and 2 from J, leaving 13 bases between them. The CDR3 runs to 15 residues. CDR1 is SGHVS, CDR2 FQNEAQ, per germline. DNA of the CDR3: TGTGCCAGCAGCCAAGTTCCCGGGACCTACAATGAGCAGTTCTTC. Its translation is CASSQVPGTYNEQFF. Full variable domain (remainder filled in from reference TRBV7-8 and TRBJ2-1): GAGVSQSPRYKVAKRGQDVALRCDPISGHVSLFWYQQALGQGPEFLTYFQNEAQLDKSGLPSDRFFAERPEGSVSTLKIQRTQQEDSAVYLCASSQVPGTYNEQFFGPGTRLTVL.

The V call is TRBV3-1 (or the pseudogene TRBV3-2), the J call TRBJ1-5, with TRBD1 as a possible D gene (5 bases). V was clipped by 1 base and J by 1 base, with 5 bases between them. The CDR3 sequence is 14 residues long. Germline V CDR1 and CDR2: LGHDT, YNNKEL (reference sequence). For the CDR3, the DNA is TGTGCCAGCAGCCAAGGACAGAGCAATCAGCCCCAGCATTTT. Encoded protein: CASSQGQSNQPQHF.

The chain has TRBV5-4 and TRBJ2-2; 7 bases fit TRBD2. After removal of 4 bases from V and 5 bases from J, the junction contained 11 bases not matched to a gene. Germline-derived CDR1 and CDR2 are SGHNT and YYREEE (reference sequence). The CDR3 spans 16 residues. Here the CDR3 DNA reads TGTGCCAGCAGCCGGGCAGGAGGGCGGGGGACCGGGGAGCTGTTTTTT. This gives the protein CASSRAGGRGTGELFF.

The chain employs TRBV19 and TRBJ1-6, with unresolved D. The CDR3 covers 19 residues. Trimming removed 5 bases at V and 0 bases at J, with 20 bases between. Germline-derived CDR1 and CDR2 are LNHDA and SQIVND (reference sequence). This CDR3 is CASSVFAAVMSSYNSPLHF. The CDR3, as DNA: TGTGCCAGTAGTGTTTTTGCGGCCGTAATGAGCTCCTATAATTCACCCCTCCACTTT.

This chain links TRBV5-4 with TRBJ2-3, with 9 bases aligning to TRBD2. The CDR3 has 16 amino acids. J lost 5 bases, V lost 0 bases, and 7 bases had no gene match. The germline gives CDR1 SGHNT, CDR2 YYREEE (reference sequence). CDR3 nucleotides: TGTGCCAGCAGCTTGGCCGATCTAGCGGGGAAAGATACGCAGTATTTT. Its translation: CASSLADLAGKDTQYF.

This clone was recorded once. This chain joins TRBV11-2 and TRBJ2-5; 9 positions match TRBD1. The length of the CDR3 is 16 residues. With 4 bases clipped from V and 4 bases from J, the junction kept 10 bases outside the gene matches. Germline V gives CDR1 SGHAT, CDR2 FQNNGV. For the CDR3, the DNA is TGTGCCAGCAGCTGGGGACCGGGACAGGGATTAGAGACCCAGTACTTC. The encoded protein is CASSWGPGQGLETQYF.

This clone came up a few times. The rearrangement links TRBV7-8 to TRBJ1-5; 8 bases map to TRBD1. Looked up from germline, CDR1 is SGHVS and CDR2 is FQNEAQ. The trim removed 4 bases at V and 7 bases at J, leaving 3 bases unmatched. CDR3 length: 13 residues. CDR3 sequence reads: CASSSDRGQPQHF. As DNA, the CDR3 is TGTGCCAGCAGCTCTGACAGGGGACAGCCCCAGCATTTT.